Listed below are T cell receptor beta chains from one sample, sequenced in a study of radiation and T cells in renal cell carcinoma. Only in-frame clones appear in the TCRdb table, and some are missing; sequencing was by immunoSEQ multiplex PCR. The repertoire holds roughly 130,000 clones, around 90% seen once, with 5.8% in the top ten. The specimen was blood, collected from a patient whose treatment included radiotherapy and nephrectomy. Receptor source: a woman in her seventies with renal cell carcinoma. CDR3s include the opening cysteine and the closing phenylalanine or tryptophan. Each record gives: J gene, clone size, V gene, D gene, CDR3 DNA, CDR3 protein. The D gene is left open where the match is weak. Only some rows state a clone size, as once, few, many or a class for expanded clones.

j_call: TRBJ2-2; clone_size: .; v_call: TRBV7-2; d_call: .; cdr3_nt: TGTGCCAGCAGCTTAGGTGGGGGCGTGGACACCGGGGAGCTGTTTTTT; cdr3_aa: CASSLGGGVDTGELFF
j_call: TRBJ2-3; clone_size: few; v_call: TRBV4-2; d_call: TRBD2; cdr3_nt: TGTGCCAGCAGCCCTGGCGGGGGGATCCCAGATACGCAGTATTTT; cdr3_aa: CASSPGGGIPDTQYF
j_call: TRBJ1-1; clone_size: .; v_call: TRBV6-5; d_call: TRBD1; cdr3_nt: TGTGCCAGCAGACCCGACAGGGTGAACACTGAAGCTTTCTTT; cdr3_aa: CASRPDRVNTEAFF
j_call: TRBJ2-5; clone_size: .; v_call: TRBV19; d_call: .; cdr3_nt: TGTGCCAGTAGTGTTAAGAGGGGACAAGAGACCCAGTACTTC; cdr3_aa: CASSVKRGQETQYF
j_call: TRBJ2-7; clone_size: .; v_call: TRBV7-8; d_call: .; cdr3_nt: TGTGCCAGCAGCTCCTCCAGGAAGGGCAGCTCCTACGAGCAGTACTTC; cdr3_aa: CASSSSRKGSSYEQYF
j_call: TRBJ2-3; clone_size: .; v_call: TRBV7-2; d_call: .; cdr3_nt: TGTGCCAGCAGCCCCACGGGCAGGGACACAGATACGCAGTATTTT; cdr3_aa: CASSPTGRDTDTQYF
j_call: TRBJ2-2; clone_size: once; v_call: TRBV7-2; d_call: TRBD2; cdr3_nt: TGTGCCAGCAGCAAGTCGGGGAGGGTGGCGGGCACCGGGGAGCTGTTTTTT; cdr3_aa: CASSKSGRVAGTGELFF
j_call: TRBJ2-2; clone_size: .; v_call: TRBV14; d_call: TRBD2; cdr3_nt: TGTGCCAGCAGCACCGGGACTATGACCGGGGAGCTGTTTTTT; cdr3_aa: CASSTGTMTGELFF
j_call: TRBJ2-1; clone_size: .; v_call: TRBV19; d_call: TRBD2; cdr3_nt: TGTGCCAGTAGTATCTGGGAGGGAAGGCCGTACAATGAGCAGTTCTTC; cdr3_aa: CASSIWEGRPYNEQFF
j_call: TRBJ1-5; clone_size: .; v_call: TRBV7-2; d_call: .; cdr3_nt: TGTGCCAGCAGCAAAACCGACAGATACAATCAGCCCCAGCATTTT; cdr3_aa: CASSKTDRYNQPQHF
j_call: TRBJ2-7; clone_size: .; v_call: TRBV19; d_call: .; cdr3_nt: TGTGCCAGTAGCCCCCGGTTAGGGGGACCTTACGAGCAGTACTTC; cdr3_aa: CASSPRLGGPYEQYF
j_call: TRBJ1-5; clone_size: .; v_call: TRBV19; d_call: .; cdr3_nt: TGTGCCAGTAGTATAGATTCGGGTAGCAATCAGCCCCAGCATTTT; cdr3_aa: CASSIDSGSNQPQHF
j_call: TRBJ1-1; clone_size: .; v_call: TRBV6-5; d_call: .; cdr3_nt: TGTGCCAGCAGTGAAAACACTGAAGCTTTCTTT; cdr3_aa: CASSENTEAFF
j_call: TRBJ1-2; clone_size: .; v_call: TRBV6-6; d_call: .; cdr3_nt: TGTGCCAGCAGTTACTCAGGGGCGTCTAACTATGGCTACACCTTC; cdr3_aa: CASSYSGASNYGYTF
j_call: TRBJ2-7; clone_size: .; v_call: TRBV5-6; d_call: .; cdr3_nt: TGTGCCAGCAGCTTGGCTCGACAGGAGCGGCAGTACTTC; cdr3_aa: CASSLARQERQYF
j_call: TRBJ2-7; clone_size: .; v_call: TRBV5-1; d_call: TRBD2; cdr3_nt: TGCGCCAGCAGCGGGACTAGCGGGGTATTCAGGTACGAGCAGTACTTC; cdr3_aa: CASSGTSGVFRYEQYF
j_call: TRBJ1-3; clone_size: .; v_call: TRBV7-9; d_call: .; cdr3_nt: TGTGCCAGCAGCTTAGAGGCTAGCTCTGGAAACACCATATATTTT; cdr3_aa: CASSLEASSGNTIYF
j_call: TRBJ1-2; clone_size: .; v_call: TRBV28; d_call: .; cdr3_nt: TGTGCCAGCAGTTTATCCGGTACACCTTACTATGGCTACACCTTC; cdr3_aa: CASSLSGTPYYGYTF
j_call: TRBJ1-5; clone_size: .; v_call: TRBV6-5; d_call: .; cdr3_nt: TGTGCCAGCAGTAATACAGGGAGCAATCAGCCCCAGCATTTT; cdr3_aa: CASSNTGSNQPQHF
j_call: TRBJ1-5; clone_size: once; v_call: TRBV6-1; d_call: TRBD1; cdr3_nt: TGTGCCAGCAGCGCCGACAGGGGGAATCAGCCCCAGCATTTT; cdr3_aa: CASSADRGNQPQHF
j_call: TRBJ2-5; clone_size: .; v_call: TRBV5-6; d_call: TRBD2; cdr3_nt: TGTGCCAGCAGCCCGGGACTAGCGACCAGGGGCCAAGAGACCCAGTACTTC; cdr3_aa: CASSPGLATRGQETQYF
j_call: TRBJ2-3; clone_size: .; v_call: TRBV5-1; d_call: TRBD2; cdr3_nt: TGCGCCAGCAGCTTGGTAGCGGGGTTCTCAGATACGCAGTATTTT; cdr3_aa: CASSLVAGFSDTQYF
j_call: TRBJ1-2; clone_size: .; v_call: TRBV5-1; d_call: .; cdr3_nt: TGCGCCAGCAGCTTGGAACAGATATCAAACTATGGCTACACCTTC; cdr3_aa: CASSLEQISNYGYTF
j_call: TRBJ1-1; clone_size: .; v_call: TRBV7-3; d_call: TRBD1; cdr3_nt: TGTGCCAGCAGCACCCCAGGGGGGGGGCTCAGTCGGGTTTCTTTCTTT; cdr3_aa: CASSTPGGGLSRVSFF
j_call: TRBJ1-2; clone_size: .; v_call: TRBV19; d_call: .; cdr3_nt: TGTGCCAGTAGTATAGACTCGGGAACAGCCTATGGCTACACCTTC; cdr3_aa: CASSIDSGTAYGYTF
j_call: TRBJ2-3; clone_size: .; v_call: TRBV5-4; d_call: TRBD2; cdr3_nt: TGTGCCAGCAGCTTGAGGCAGCGGGGGGGAGGAGATACGCAGTATTTT; cdr3_aa: CASSLRQRGGGDTQYF
j_call: TRBJ2-2; clone_size: .; v_call: TRBV21-1; d_call: .; cdr3_nt: TGTGCCAGCAGCAAAATTCGTGCAGGGGATACCGGGGAGCTGTTTTTT; cdr3_aa: CASSKIRAGDTGELFF
j_call: TRBJ2-7; clone_size: .; v_call: TRBV6-6; d_call: TRBD2; cdr3_nt: TGTGCCAGCAGTTACGAGCGGGGGGCCTCCTACGAGCAGTACTTC; cdr3_aa: CASSYERGASYEQYF
j_call: TRBJ2-3; clone_size: .; v_call: TRBV5-4; d_call: .; cdr3_nt: TGTGCCAGCAGCGCCGGGACTTTTTCTAGCACAGATACGCAGTATTTT; cdr3_aa: CASSAGTFSSTDTQYF
j_call: TRBJ1-1; clone_size: .; v_call: TRBV7-3; d_call: .; cdr3_nt: TGTGCCAGCAGCTTACAATGGAACACTGAAGCTTTCTTT; cdr3_aa: CASSLQWNTEAFF
j_call: TRBJ1-5; clone_size: .; v_call: TRBV27; d_call: .; cdr3_nt: TGTGCCAGCAGTTTATACGGGTTTGGCCAGCCCCAGCATTTT; cdr3_aa: CASSLYGFGQPQHF
j_call: TRBJ2-7; clone_size: .; v_call: TRBV2; d_call: TRBD1; cdr3_nt: TGTGCCAGCAGTGAAAGGGACAGGGGCTCCTACGAGCAGTACTTC; cdr3_aa: CASSERDRGSYEQYF
j_call: TRBJ2-1; clone_size: .; v_call: TRBV4-1; d_call: .; cdr3_nt: TGCGCCAGCAGCCAAATCTGGGGGTCCTCCTACAATGAGCAGTTCTTC; cdr3_aa: CASSQIWGSSYNEQFF
j_call: TRBJ2-3; clone_size: .; v_call: TRBV28; d_call: .; cdr3_nt: TGTGCCAGCAGTTTAGGAGGGTATGCCCCAGATACGCAGTATTTT; cdr3_aa: CASSLGGYAPDTQYF
j_call: TRBJ2-3; clone_size: .; v_call: TRBV5-4; d_call: TRBD2; cdr3_nt: TGTGCCAGCAGCTTGTACCGGGGGGAAACAGATACGCAGTATTTT; cdr3_aa: CASSLYRGETDTQYF
j_call: TRBJ1-6; clone_size: .; v_call: TRBV6-8; d_call: .; cdr3_nt: TGTGCCAGCAGTTACTCGTCGTTTCCAGGAAATTCACCCCTCCACTTT; cdr3_aa: CASSYSSFPGNSPLHF
j_call: TRBJ1-1; clone_size: .; v_call: TRBV29-1; d_call: .; cdr3_nt: TGCAGCGTTGAGTGGGGGGCAGGGACTGAAGCTTTCTTT; cdr3_aa: CSVEWGAGTEAFF
j_call: TRBJ1-2; clone_size: .; v_call: TRBV7-9; d_call: .; cdr3_nt: TGTGCCAGCAGCTTAGAGGGGTCTAACTATGGCTACACCTTC; cdr3_aa: CASSLEGSNYGYTF
j_call: TRBJ2-5; clone_size: .; v_call: TRBV20-1; d_call: .; cdr3_nt: TGCAGTGCTAGTTCACAAGAGACCCAGTACTTC; cdr3_aa: CSASSQETQYF
j_call: TRBJ1-2; clone_size: .; v_call: TRBV6-1; d_call: .; cdr3_nt: TGTGCCAGCAGTCAACCGGGACTGAGCTATGGCTACACCTTC; cdr3_aa: CASSQPGLSYGYTF
j_call: TRBJ1-2; clone_size: .; v_call: TRBV5-5; d_call: .; cdr3_nt: TGTGCCAGCAGCTTGGCCGGTACATCACGCTATGGCTACACCTTC; cdr3_aa: CASSLAGTSRYGYTF
j_call: TRBJ2-1; clone_size: .; v_call: TRBV4-2; d_call: TRBD2; cdr3_nt: TGTGCCAGCAGCCAAGATGTCGCGGGGGTCTTGTTCTTC; cdr3_aa: CASSQDVAGVLFF